These 15 T cell receptor beta chains were sequenced from one sample in a study of blood T cells in healthy people across ages. Then a second PCR, running roughly 7 to 11 cycles, was carried out with a sample-barcoded 5' primer and a J-beta primer mix. MiXCR, applied by TCRdb to the 5' RACE reads, yields one record per CDR3 protein. The sample records around 800,000 distinct CDR3 sequences, 20% to 30% being singletons. This sample also belongs to another study, concerning T cells of mothers and their children.

Specimen: blood. Every receptor here comes from a boy aged 5 to 17 in good health.

The chain employs TRBV5-6 and TRBJ1-5; tentative D call: TRBD1 (6 bases). This CDR3 has 16 amino acids. Looked up from germline, CDR1 is SGHDT and CDR2 is YYEEEE. V was pared by 1 base and J by 2 bases, with 13 bases between. The CDR3 here is CASSLLAGAGNQPQHF. DNA for the CDR3: TGTGCCAGCAGCTTGCTCGCAGGGGCTGGCAATCAGCCCCAGCATTTT.

This clonotype was counted a few times. The CDR3 sequence is CASSVGGPAKIGWETQYF. The CDR3 DNA follows: TGTGCCAGCAGCGTCGGGGGGCCTGCGAAGATTGGATGGGAGACCCAGTACTTC. The chain combines TRBV9 with TRBJ2-5, with D possibly being TRBD2 (7 bases). The CDR3 extends over 18 amino acids. Per the germline V gene, CDR1 is SGDLS and CDR2 is YYNGEE. V was cut by 2 bases and J by 5 bases, with 25 bases left in between.

The gene calls are TRBV5-5 and TRBJ2-3; TRBD1 aligns across 9 bases. The germline V gene encodes CDR1 SGHKS and CDR2 YYEKEE (reference sequence). V was clipped by 5 bases and J by 2 bases; unmatched bases: 3. The CDR3 is 14 amino acids. The CDR3 here is CASRLQGATDTQYF. The CDR3 region has the DNA TGTGCCAGCAGGCTACAGGGGGCCACAGATACGCAGTATTTT.

CDR3 coding DNA: TGTGCCAGCAGACAGGGAGGACGGGGCACTGAAGCTTTCTTT. Its protein product is CASRQGGRGTEAFF. The chain joins TRBV7-8 to TRBJ1-1; D is perhaps TRBD1 (6 bases). The CDR3 extends over 14 amino acids. Between the trimmed V and J ends, which lost 6 bases and 4 bases, there was a span of 15 bases. CDR1 and CDR2 from the germline V gene are SGHVS and FQNEAQ.

This clonotype was recorded a few times. This chain joins TRBV7-9 and TRBJ2-7, with 9 bases fitting TRBD2. In germline, CDR1 is SEHNR, CDR2 FQNEAQ (reference sequence). The CDR3 sequence is 15 residues long. V lost 3 bases to trimming and J lost 4 bases; unmatched junction nucleotides: 7. The CDR3 DNA sequence: TGTGCCAGCAGCTTTAGCGGGGGCCTACCTTACGAGCAGTACTTC. Translation gives CASSFSGGLPYEQYF.

This clonotype turned up a few times. CDR3 in amino acids: CASSLVGPEAFF. CDR3 coding DNA: TGTGCCAGCAGCTTAGTGGGACCTGAAGCTTTCTTT. This chain joins TRBV7-9 and TRBJ1-1, with a weak D call TRBD1 (5 bases). Germline CDR1 SEHNR, CDR2 FQNEAQ (reference sequence). The CDR3 consists of 12 residues. V was shortened by 1 base and J by 6 bases, with 6 bases between the two germline ends.

This chain links TRBV10-2 with TRBJ2-1; 8 nucleotides align to TRBD1. Germline V gene data show CDR1 as WSHSY and CDR2 as SAAADI. Trimming cost V 4 bases and J 9 bases; bases outside gene matches: 8. The CDR3 is 14 amino acids. The CDR3 DNA reads as TGCGCCAGCAGTGTGGGACAGGCCTTTGGTGAGCAGTTCTTC. It specifies CASSVGQAFGEQFF.

V is TRBV7-2 and J is TRBJ2-5; TRBD2 matches 9 bases. Trimming removed 5 bases from V and 5 bases from J; junction bases left unmatched: 15. Germline CDR1 and CDR2: SGHTA and FQGNSA. This CDR3 has 17 residues. This CDR3 reads CASSPGLAGPSRETQYF. The CDR3 region has the DNA TGTGCCAGCAGCCCGGGACTAGCAGGGCCGAGTAGGGAGACCCAGTACTTC.

The V and J genes are TRBV5-1 and TRBJ1-4, with a possible D match to TRBD1 (5 bases). Germline CDR1 reads SGHRS; CDR2 reads YFSETQ. The length of the CDR3 is 18 residues. V lost 2 bases and J lost 3, with 20 bases in between. For the CDR3, the DNA is TGCGCCAGCAGCTTTTTAATTTCTGATTCGACAGCTAATGAAAAACTGTTTTTT. Its protein is CASSFLISDSTANEKLFF.

This clonotype appeared a few times. The chain carries TRBV3-1 and TRBJ2-1; 10 nucleotides match TRBD2. With 1 base clipped from V and 3 bases from J, the junction kept 3 bases outside the gene matches. This CDR3 is built from 16 residues. Germline lookup yields CDR1 LGHDT and CDR2 YNNKEL (reference sequence). CDR3 in DNA: TGTGCCAGCAGCCAAGGTCTAGCGGGGGACTACAATGAGCAGTTCTTC. Its protein product is CASSQGLAGDYNEQFF.

This chain's CDR3 is CASSLRGRVTDTQYF. The CDR3, as DNA: TGTGCCAGCAGTTTAAGGGGGCGAGTCACAGATACGCAGTATTTT. V usage is TRBV12-3 or TRBV12-4 and J usage is TRBJ2-3; 7 nucleotides line up with TRBD1. V was pared by 2 bases and J by 2 bases, with 4 bases of the junction left unmatched. The CDR3 contains 15 residues.

This clonotype was observed a handful of times. The chain has TRBV28 and TRBJ2-2; 9 bases map to TRBD1. The J segment lost 7 bases and the V segment lost 6 bases, leaving 6 bases of the junction unmatched. The CDR3 extends over 14 amino acids. Per germline, CDR1 MDHEN and CDR2 SYDVKM. CDR3 bases: TGTGCCAGCAGCCCGGGACAGGGTGTCGGGGAGCTGTTTTTT. Translated: CASSPGQGVGELFF.

The sample holds a few counts of this clonotype. This chain connects TRBV10-3 to TRBJ2-1, with D maybe TRBD1 (6 bases). Trimming stripped 6 bases from V and 5 bases from J, with 14 bases between. The CDR3 totals 14 residues. Germline V gene sequence: CDR1 ENHRY, CDR2 SYGVKD. The CDR3, as DNA: TGTGCCATCAGCCCGCGACAGGTCAACAATGAGCAGTTCTTC. Its translation is CAISPRQVNNEQFF.

CDR3 in amino acids: CSVVTDRAYEQFF. CDR3 coding DNA: TGCAGCGTTGTTACGGACAGGGCCTATGAGCAGTTCTTC. J is TRBJ2-1 and V is TRBV29-1; TRBD1 matches 8 bases. This CDR3 has 13 amino acids. The V segment lost 4 bases and the J segment 8 bases; nucleotides outside the gene matches: 7. Germline V gene lookup returns CDR1 SQVTM and CDR2 ANQGSEA.

This clonotype was seen a handful of times. This sequence joins TRBV9 and TRBJ1-1; 7 positions match TRBD1. The length of the CDR3 is 16 residues. CDR1 is SGDLS, CDR2 YYNGEE, per germline. The V and J ends lost 1 base and 1 base, in that order; junction bases with no gene match: 7. The CDR3 loop is CASSVSGQLKNTEAFF. The CDR3 coding sequence is TGTGCCAGCAGCGTATCGGGACAGCTAAAGAACACTGAAGCTTTCTTT.